Shown below are 18 T cell receptor beta chains from a single sample sequenced in a study of TIL therapy for anti-PD-1-resistant metastatic lung cancer. This was the immunoSEQ v3 assay. The assay was immunoSEQ multiplex PCR, and TCRdb's table has in-frame clones only and misses some. The sample holds 20,000 to 25,000 clones, about three quarters seen once. Indicated time point: pre-treatment sample, taken before nivolumab and TIL therapy. The source material was blood, sampled at baseline. The source is a person aged 25 to 85 with non-small cell lung cancer.

The sample holds a few counts of this clone. This chain connects TRBV5-4 to TRBJ2-7; no clear D gene. The V gene lost 4 bases and the J gene lost 2 bases, with 13 bases spanning the gap. Germline V gene sequence: CDR1 SGHNT, CDR2 YYREEE (reference sequence). This CDR3 has 14 residues. CDR3 in DNA: TGTGCCAGCAGCCATTCCCCTCCCGCCTACGAGCAGTACTTC. The encoded protein is CASSHSPPAYEQYF.

This clone was seen once. The V gene is TRBV9, the J gene TRBJ1-1, with D possibly being TRBD1 (5 bases). CDR3 length equals 16 residues. Trimming removed 4 bases at V and 10 bases at J, with 26 bases between. Germline CDR1 reads SGDLS; CDR2 reads YYNGEE. CDR3 sequence: CASSSSGAPNLFGAFF. As DNA, the CDR3 is TGTGCCAGCAGCTCATCCGGGGCCCCAAACCTTTTCGGAGCTTTCTTT.

This rearrangement joins TRBV5-1 to TRBJ2-6, with a tentative D call TRBD2 (5 bases). This CDR3 has 17 amino acids. CDR1 is SGHRS, CDR2 YFSETQ, per germline. Trimming removed 2 bases at V and 4 bases at J, with 16 bases between. CDR3 nucleotides: TGCGCCAGCAGCTTCACGACTACAGCGGCGGGGGCCAACGTCCTGACTTTC. This encodes CASSFTTTAAGANVLTF.

Here the CDR3 DNA reads TGTGCCTGGAGTGTAAGGAGACTCCAAGAGACCCAGTACTTC. Amino acids: CAWSVRRLQETQYF. The rearrangement joins TRBV30 to TRBJ2-5; no reliable D call. Germline V gene data show CDR1 as GTSNPN and CDR2 as SVGIG (reference sequence). The CDR3 covers 14 residues. V was cut by 0 bases and J by 1 base, with 9 bases left in between.

The chain joins TRBV4-2 to TRBJ2-3; D possibly uses TRBD1 or TRBD2 (7 bases each). CDR1 is LGHNA, CDR2 YNFKEQ, per germline. Trimming removed 4 bases at V and 4 bases at J, with 15 bases between. There are 15 residues in the CDR3. CDR3 sequence (DNA): TGTGCCAGCAGCCCCTCCCAGGGGGGGCCAGATACGCAGTATTTT. It translates to CASSPSQGGPDTQYF.

The chain combines TRBV5-1 with TRBJ2-1; the D call may be TRBD1 or TRBD2 (5 bases each). Germline assignment: CDR1 SGHRS and CDR2 YFSETQ. V lost 1 base to trimming and J lost 1 base, with 12 bases between them. The CDR3 extends over 16 amino acids. This CDR3 reads CASSLRSGASYNEQFF. The CDR3 bases are TGCGCCAGCAGCTTGCGGTCCGGGGCGTCCTACAATGAGCAGTTCTTC.

The genes are TRBV5-1 and TRBJ2-1, with a possible D match to TRBD1 (5 bases). The CDR3 runs to 11 residues. CDR1 and CDR2 from the germline V gene are SGHRS and YFSETQ. V gave up 7 bases and J gave up 5 bases, with 7 bases separating them. The CDR3: CASGANNEQFF. For the CDR3, the DNA is TGCGCCAGCGGGGCCAACAATGAGCAGTTCTTC.

The V call is TRBV4-2, the J call TRBJ2-3, with D possibly TRBD1 on 5 matching bases. With 3 bases removed from V and 0 bases from J, the gap between germline ends came to 16 bases. The V gene's germline CDR1 is LGHNA and CDR2 YNFKEQ. This CDR3 region has 17 residues. The CDR3 is CASSQLGHLSSTDTQYF. The CDR3 coding sequence is TGTGCCAGCAGCCAGTTAGGACATCTGAGTAGCACAGATACGCAGTATTTT.

This clone occurred a few times. This chain connects TRBV7-2 to TRBJ1-2, with a possible D match to TRBD1 (6 bases). Trimming pared 0 bases from V and 13 bases from J, leaving 15 bases between. Looked up from germline, CDR1 is SGHTA and CDR2 is FQGNSA. The CDR3 covers 13 residues. The CDR3 DNA follows: TGTGCCAGCAGCTTAGCATCGACAGGCCTTGCCACCTTC. It translates to CASSLASTGLATF.

The V and J genes are TRBV29-1 and TRBJ1-1, with D possibly matching TRBD1 (5 bases). The length of the CDR3 is 12 residues. V gave up 4 bases and J gave up 8 bases, with 14 bases separating them. CDR1 is SQVTM, CDR2 ANQGSEA, per germline. The CDR3 nucleotides read TGCAGCGTTGGTTTAGGGACCCAAGAAGCTTTCTTT. This encodes CSVGLGTQEAFF.

This clone was observed a single time. This chain uses TRBV4-1 with TRBJ1-4, with D possibly matching TRBD1 (6 bases). The germline V gene encodes CDR1 MGHRA and CDR2 YSYEKL. Trimming removed 4 bases from V and 2 bases from J, with 11 bases in between. The CDR3 consists of 15 residues. The CDR3 is CASSLQGGTNEKLFF. The CDR3 coding sequence is TGCGCCAGCAGCCTACAGGGAGGGACTAATGAAAAACTGTTTTTT.

This clone was counted only a few times. The V gene is TRBV3-1 (or the pseudogene TRBV3-2), the J gene TRBJ1-1, with D tentatively TRBD1 (5 bases). This CDR3 has 12 amino acids. Germline V gives CDR1 LGHDT, CDR2 YNNKEL (reference sequence). V was clipped by 0 bases and J by 11 bases, with 10 bases between them. The CDR3 region is CASSQDLRDAFF. As DNA, the CDR3 is TGTGCCAGCAGCCAAGATTTGAGGGACGCTTTCTTT.

This chain joins TRBV27 and TRBJ1-5, with 9 bases matching TRBD1. This CDR3 contains 15 residues. CDR1 is MNHEY, CDR2 SMNVEV, per germline (reference sequence). The V gene end was trimmed by 6 bases and the J gene end by 4 bases; junction bases not matched to a gene: 7. The CDR3 spells CASRSNRGLNQPQHF. CDR3 bases: TGTGCCAGCAGATCCAACAGGGGGCTTAATCAGCCCCAGCATTTT.

This clone was found a few times. The chain combines TRBV7-9 with TRBJ1-3, with D unresolved. Trimming stripped 6 bases from V and 0 bases from J, with 12 bases between. Germline CDR1 and CDR2: SEHNR and FQNEAQ (reference sequence). The CDR3 is 15 residues long. CDR3 sequence (DNA): TGTGCCAGCAGTTCCCAACGTTTCTCTGGAAACACCATATATTTT. It codes for CASSSQRFSGNTIYF.

The rearrangement uses TRBV7-9 and TRBJ2-7; D is perhaps TRBD1 or TRBD2 (5 bases each). Germline CDR1 is SEHNR and CDR2 is FQNEAQ (reference sequence). CDR3 length equals 12 residues. Trimming took off 4 bases at V and 10 bases at J, with 14 bases between the two ends. This CDR3 reads CASSWPRGRQYF. As DNA, the CDR3 is TGTGCCAGCAGCTGGCCGAGGGGTCGACAGTACTTC.

This clone came up a few times. This chain uses TRBV10-3 with TRBJ2-1; D unclear. Trimming took off 6 bases at V and 0 bases at J, with 12 bases between the two ends. CDR1 is ENHRY and CDR2 is SYGVKD in the germline V gene. The CDR3 totals 15 residues. DNA for the CDR3: TGTGCCATCAGGGCACTTACGAGCTCCTACAATGAGCAGTTCTTC. Translating it yields CAIRALTSSYNEQFF.

V gene TRBV4-1 combines with J gene TRBJ1-2, with D unresolved. The germline V gene has CDR1 MGHRA and CDR2 YSYEKL. Trimming cost V 3 bases and J 2 bases, with 10 bases left between them. This CDR3 comprises 14 residues. The CDR3, as DNA: TGCGCCAGCAGCCAGACGGAGGAGAACTATGGCTACACCTTC. Its protein is CASSQTEENYGYTF.

The chain links TRBV2 to TRBJ2-1; D not certain. Germline V gene data show CDR1 as SNHLY and CDR2 as FYNNEI. V was shortened by 1 base and J by 4 bases, with 11 bases between the two germline ends. The CDR3 sequence is 15 residues long. CDR3 sequence: CASSEGANSYNEQFF. In nucleotides, the CDR3 is TGTGCCAGCAGTGAAGGAGCCAATTCGTACAATGAGCAGTTCTTC.